Each of the 3 T cell receptor beta chains below was sequenced from the same sample in a study of Graves' ophthalmopathy and Graves' hyperthyroidism. Using RNA transcripts, the TCR beta CDR3 regions were amplified. Following a first-round RT-PCR that used HTBI primers, a second-round multiplex PCR was carried out. TCRdb reprocessed the multiplex PCR reads with MiXCR, giving one entry per CDR3 protein. The table lists 200,000 to 250,000 distinct CDR3 sequences, 25% to 30% of them singletons. The sequencing input was peripheral blood. All receptors come from a man aged 45-65 years with Graves' ophthalmopathy.

There are many counts of this clonotype. This chain uses TRBV3-1 with TRBJ1-5; no definite D call. This CDR3 contains 13 residues. Germline loops: CDR1 LGHDT, CDR2 YNNKEL (reference sequence). V lost 8 bases and J lost 2, with 10 bases in between. The CDR3 nucleotides read TGTGCCAGCGGCGAAGGCCGCAATCAGCCCCAGCATTTT. Translating gives CASGEGRNQPQHF.

This rearrangement joins TRBV12-3 or TRBV12-4 to TRBJ2-7; D uncertain. The V gene lost 5 bases and the J gene lost 2 bases, with 7 bases spanning the gap. The CDR3 is 12 amino acids. Here the CDR3 DNA reads TGTGCCAGCAGTGACGCGACCTACGAGCAGTACTTC. Translation gives CASSDATYEQYF.

The table lists this clonotype with many counts. V is TRBV3-1 and J is TRBJ2-4; D call uncertain. Germline V gene lookup returns CDR1 LGHDT and CDR2 YNNKEL (reference sequence). Deletions cut 3 bases from V and 3 bases from J, with 15 bases between. This CDR3 comprises 16 residues. The CDR3 DNA follows: TGTGCCAGCAGCCAGGAACAGCTTCGTGTCAAAAACATTCAGTACTTC. This gives the protein CASSQEQLRVKNIQYF.